This TCR beta chain appears in the sequencing data of a study of blood T cell repertoires in COVID-19. As for the study in general: COVID-19 samples, acute and convalescent, were from the United States, Italy and Spain.

The authors' processing: Estimation of nucleated cell counts relied on the amplification of reference gene primers. The repertoire was sequenced with immunoSEQ multiplex PCR; TCRdb's copy has only in-frame clones and lacks some. The DNA gave D and trimming, while V, J and clone size come from that table. The sample lists about 250,000 clones, roughly nine tenths occurring once. V lost 6 bases and J lost 3, with 6 bases in between. Germline V gene sequence: CDR1 SEHNR, CDR2 FQNEAQ (reference sequence). The length of the CDR3 is 11 residues. Cohorts were assigned according to the clinical history that participants reported.

Sequencing was carried out using PBMCs or T cells enriched from blood (not recorded which). This sequence joins TRBV7-9 and TRBJ2-7; the D is unclear. The clonotype originates from a woman aged 25 to 39 with acute COVID-19. The CDR3 bases are TGTGCCAGCAGTGTAAACTACGAGCAGTACTTC. Protein product: CASSVNYEQYF.